The 10 T cell receptor beta chains below all came from one sample that was sequenced in a study of beta chain features in type 1 diabetes. Points from the study as a whole: A moderate, significant TCRB CDR3 shortening appeared in type 1 diabetes across four CD4+ subsets.

These receptors' antigens are unknown. Isolated RNA was reverse transcribed in full, so expressed TCRB transcripts were sequenced. Sequenced by immunoSEQ multiplex PCR; TCRdb stores in-frame clones only, minus some. The data contain some 160,000 clones, 9% of them singletons. Sequencing was performed on central memory CD4+ T cells from blood. These receptor sequences come from a woman aged 30 to 39 with type 1 diabetes.

This clone was detected ten times or more. V gene TRBV6-1 combines with J gene TRBJ2-3; 8 nucleotides match TRBD2. Trimming removed 7 bases from V and 4 bases from J; junction bases left unmatched: 10. Germline lookup yields CDR1 MNHNS and CDR2 SASEGT. The CDR3 has 15 amino acids. The CDR3 loop reads CASTERERSADTQYF. The DNA of the CDR3 is TGTGCCAGCACCGAGCGGGAGAGGAGCGCAGATACGCAGTATTTT.

Ten or more counts support this clone. The chain recombines TRBV19 with TRBJ2-4; possibly TRBD2 for D (5 bases). Looked up from germline, CDR1 is LNHDA and CDR2 is SQIVND (reference sequence). V dropped 8 bases and J dropped 7 bases, with 15 bases sitting between them. The CDR3 loop spans 13 amino acids. CDR3 amino acids: CASRSGNGNIQYF. In DNA, the CDR3 is TGTGCCAGTCGGTCCGGGAACGGGAACATTCAGTACTTC.

This clone was seen once. The J gene is TRBJ1-5, the V gene TRBV30; tentatively, D is TRBD1 (6 bases). Per germline, CDR1 GTSNPN and CDR2 SVGIG (reference sequence). This CDR3 is built from 13 residues. The V end lost 6 bases, the J end lost 5 bases, and 14 bases lay between the germline ends. The CDR3 coding sequence is TGTGCCTGCCAGGGGACGGGCGATCAGCCCCAGCATTTT. Translation: CACQGTGDQPQHF.

The CDR3 here is CASTRSQGANEKLFF. The CDR3 region has the DNA TGTGCCAGTACCAGATCCCAGGGGGCCAATGAAAAACTGTTTTTT. The rearrangement joins TRBV19 to TRBJ1-4, with 8 bases lining up with TRBD1. The CDR3 is 15 residues long. V lost 7 bases to trimming and J lost 5 bases; unmatched junction nucleotides: 9. CDR1 and CDR2 (germline): LNHDA, SQIVND (reference sequence).

This chain uses TRBV19 with TRBJ1-5; D call uncertain. CDR3 length: 15 amino acids. Trimming left V 1 base short and J 2 bases short, with 9 bases between. Germline V gene sequence: CDR1 LNHDA, CDR2 SQIVND (reference sequence). CDR3 amino acids: CASSIGAGRNQPQHF. In DNA form, the CDR3 reads TGTGCCAGTAGTATAGGGGCAGGCCGCAATCAGCCCCAGCATTTT. Drawing the rest from reference TRBV19 and TRBJ1-5, the complete variable domain is DGGITQSPKYLFRKEGQNVTLSCEQNLNHDAMYWYRQDPGQGLRLIYYSQIVNDFQKGDIAEGYSVSREKKESFPLTVTSAQKNPTAFYLCASSIGAGRNQPQHFGDGTRLSIL.

This clone was picked up a small number of times. The chain couples TRBV6-5 to TRBJ2-7, with 7 bases matching TRBD2. Germline values: CDR1 MNHEY, CDR2 SVGAGI. The junction had 6 bases not matched to a gene; V was cut back by 0 bases and J by 7 bases. The CDR3 has 14 residues. The CDR3 region is CASSYSYRRGEQYF. The CDR3 coding sequence is TGTGCCAGCAGTTACTCGTATAGGCGGGGGGAGCAGTACTTC.

This clone has at least ten counts. The rearrangement links TRBV10-3 to TRBJ2-1; TRBD2 aligns across 10 bases. V lost 5 bases to trimming and J lost 6 bases; unmatched junction nucleotides: 7. This CDR3 contains 15 residues. Germline CDR1 is ENHRY and CDR2 is SYGVKD. This chain's CDR3 is CAISKEREGGNEQFF. Written as DNA, the CDR3 is TGTGCCATCAGTAAGGAGCGGGAGGGGGGCAATGAGCAGTTCTTC.

This clone has just a few counts. This chain links TRBV11-3 with TRBJ2-3, with TRBD1 matching over 8 bases. The CDR3 runs 14 residues. J lost 4 bases, V lost 5 bases, and 5 bases had no gene match. The germline V gene has CDR1 SGHNT and CDR2 YENEEA. CDR3 nucleotide sequence: TGTGCCAGCAGCGCGGACAGGGTGGCAGATACGCAGTATTTT. Translation gives CASSADRVADTQYF.

This clone has a count of ten or more. V and J are TRBV18 and TRBJ1-1; a weak D match, TRBD1 (5 bases). The germline V gene has CDR1 KGHSH and CDR2 LQKENI. This CDR3 contains 13 residues. Trimming removed 6 bases at V and 6 bases at J, with 14 bases between. The CDR3 reads CASSLGGTAEAFF. CDR3 nucleotide sequence: TGTGCCAGCTCCCTCGGCGGGACGGCTGAAGCTTTCTTT.

The chain uses TRBV29-1 and TRBJ2-1; D is ambiguous. Germline V CDR1 and CDR2: SQVTM, ANQGSEA. This CDR3 is built from 13 residues. The V gene lost 6 bases and the J gene lost 8 bases, with 17 bases spanning the gap. The CDR3 bases are TGCAGCGTCCACGCGCTAGGTTTGGATGAGCAGTTCTTC. Encoded protein: CSVHALGLDEQFF.